Each of the 27 T cell receptor beta chains below was sequenced from the same sample in a study of blood T cell repertoires in COVID-19. Measured with immunoSEQ multiplex PCR; TCRdb has only the in-frame clones, and not every one. The table lists 250,000 or so clones, about 82% of them singletons. The material sequenced was peripheral blood. These receptors all stem from a man older than 75 with acute or convalescent COVID-19.

This clone was detected once. V is TRBV9 and J is TRBJ2-7; D ambiguous. V lost 0 bases and J 0 bases, leaving 7 bases between the germline ends. The V gene's germline CDR1 is SGDLS and CDR2 YYNGEE. The CDR3 is made up of 14 amino acids. CDR3 in DNA: TGTGCCAGCAGCGTAGGATACACCTCCTACGAGCAGTACTTC. This codes for CASSVGYTSYEQYF.

The chain recombines TRBV6-4 with TRBJ1-1; D remains unclear. V was clipped by 3 bases and J by 6 bases, with 14 bases between them. The CDR3 length is 14 residues. Germline CDR1 MRHNA, CDR2 SNTAGT. CDR3 residues: CASSDGAKAAEAFF. The CDR3 nucleotides are TGTGCCAGCAGTGATGGAGCCAAAGCCGCTGAAGCTTTCTTT.

There are a few counts of this clone. A read error may produce the germline difference seen at one junction end. The CDR3 DNA follows: TGTGCCAGCAGCGTAGCAGGGGGTAGCTATGGCTACACCTTC. Translating gives CASSVAGGSYGYTF. The rearrangement links TRBV7-8 to TRBJ1-2; 7 bases are shared with TRBD1. This CDR3 is built from 14 residues. Germline values: CDR1 SGHVS, CDR2 FQNEAQ.

The V and J genes are TRBV6-6 and TRBJ1-5; D gene uncertain. CDR3 length: 14 residues. Germline V gives CDR1 MNHNY, CDR2 SVGAGI (reference sequence). Trimming removed 2 bases at V and 3 bases at J, with 8 bases between. The CDR3 loop is CASSYEQLNQPQHF. The CDR3 DNA reads TGTGCCAGCAGTTACGAACAGCTCAATCAGCCCCAGCATTTT.

V usage is TRBV28 and J usage is TRBJ1-2; D unclear. This CDR3 comprises 14 residues. From germline, CDR1 is MDHEN and CDR2 SYDVKM. V was cut by 5 bases and J by 4 bases, with 14 bases left in between. CDR3 nucleotides: TGTGCCAGCAGTATTAGCGGGCAGACCTATGGCTACACCTTC. It specifies CASSISGQTYGYTF.

The genes are TRBV6-6 and TRBJ1-5; 9 bases align to TRBD1. CDR1 and CDR2 (germline): MNHNY, SVGAGI (reference sequence). V lost 6 bases to trimming and J lost 4 bases; unmatched junction nucleotides: 7. The CDR3 length is 15 residues. CDR3 in amino acids: CASRADRGGNQPQHF. CDR3 in DNA: TGTGCCAGCAGGGCGGACAGGGGTGGGAATCAGCCCCAGCATTTT.

The V and J genes are TRBV5-1 and TRBJ2-5; weak D call: TRBD2 (6 bases). The CDR3 loop spans 15 amino acids. With 4 bases removed from V and 1 base from J, the gap between germline ends came to 14 bases. Germline V gene lookup returns CDR1 SGHRS and CDR2 YFSETQ. CDR3 in amino acids: CASSRTMTSQETQYF. The CDR3 nucleotides are TGCGCCAGCAGCCGGACTATGACTAGCCAAGAGACCCAGTACTTC.

The chain combines TRBV14 with TRBJ2-7; 9 bases align to TRBD1. Trimming at V came to 3 bases and at J to 5 bases, leaving 8 bases not matched to a gene. The CDR3 spans 15 residues. The germline V gene has CDR1 SGHDN and CDR2 FVKESK. This CDR3 is CASSHIRDRVDEQYF. The CDR3 nucleotides are TGTGCCAGCAGCCATATCCGGGACAGGGTCGACGAGCAGTACTTC.

V is TRBV29-1 and J is TRBJ2-5, with D maybe TRBD1 (6 bases). The CDR3 runs 12 residues. The germline V gene encodes CDR1 SQVTM and CDR2 ANQGSEA. Trimming stripped 4 bases from V and 6 bases from J, with 12 bases between. The CDR3 sequence: CSVAVGTKTQYF. CDR3 sequence (DNA): TGCAGCGTTGCAGTAGGGACAAAGACCCAGTACTTC.

The gene calls are TRBV9 and TRBJ2-5; no reliable D call. The CDR3 extends over 13 amino acids. V was trimmed by 0 bases and J by 5 bases, leaving 8 bases between them. The germline V gene has CDR1 SGDLS and CDR2 YYNGEE. The CDR3 protein is CASSVGDTETQYF. In nucleotides, the CDR3 is TGTGCCAGCAGCGTAGGAGACACTGAGACCCAGTACTTC.

The gene calls are TRBV27 and TRBJ1-4; D may be TRBD1 (6 bases). Trimming shortened V by 2 bases and J by 6 bases, and 19 bases separated the two germline ends. Germline values: CDR1 MNHEY, CDR2 SMNVEV (reference sequence). There are 17 residues in the CDR3. CDR3 loop: CASSLAYTGREDEKLFF. In DNA form, the CDR3 reads TGTGCCAGCAGTTTAGCATACACAGGGAGGGAGGATGAAAAACTGTTTTTT. Complete variable domain (other parts from reference TRBV27 and TRBJ1-4): EAQVTQNPRYLITVTGKKLTVTCSQNMNHEYMSWYRQDPGLGLRQIYYSMNVEVTDKGDVPEGYKVSRKEKRNFPLILESPSPNQTSLYFCASSLAYTGREDEKLFFGSGTQLSVL.

CDR3: CASSTPGTGFSEQYF. Here the CDR3 DNA reads TGCGCCAGCAGCACCCCCGGGACAGGGTTCTCCGAGCAGTACTTC. This chain links TRBV5-1 with TRBJ2-7; 9 bases are a match to TRBD1. V lost 4 bases and J lost 6; bases outside the gene matches: 11. CDR3 length: 15 amino acids. CDR1 and CDR2 (germline): SGHRS, YFSETQ.

The chain carries TRBV3-1 (or the pseudogene TRBV3-2) and TRBJ2-7; 8 nucleotides match TRBD1. V lost 2 bases, J lost 2 bases, and 8 bases stayed unmatched. The CDR3 spans 16 residues. Germline CDR1 LGHDT, CDR2 YNNKEL (reference sequence). The CDR3 nucleotides read TGTGCCAGCAGCCAATATTCAGGGGGCGAAACCTACGAGCAGTACTTC. Its translation is CASSQYSGGETYEQYF.

The rearrangement joins TRBV7-2 to TRBJ2-1, with D tentatively TRBD2 (6 bases). This CDR3 is 13 amino acids long. Germline CDR1 SGHTA, CDR2 FQGNSA. Trimming took 5 bases from V and 10 from J, leaving 15 bases between them. The DNA of the CDR3 is TGTGCCAGCAGCCCCCGGGGGTCCGGGGAGCAGTTCTTC. It yields the protein CASSPRGSGEQFF.

This clone has just a few counts. This chain joins TRBV5-1 and TRBJ1-2; D gene unclear. CDR1 and CDR2 from the germline V gene are SGHRS and YFSETQ. V lost 3 bases to trimming and J lost 6 bases, with 21 bases between them. The CDR3 runs to 16 residues. CDR3 DNA: TGCGCCAGCAGCTACGGACCCATCTCAAGTAGCGATGGCTACACCTTC. This encodes CASSYGPISSSDGYTF.

The chain is built from TRBV15 and TRBJ1-2, with D hard to call. Germline V gene sequence: CDR1 LNHNV, CDR2 YYDKDF (reference sequence). Trimming pared 0 bases from V and 7 bases from J, leaving 6 bases between. The CDR3 spans 12 residues. In DNA, the CDR3 is TGTGCCACCAGCAGAGACAGTTTTGGCTACACCTTC. Translating it yields CATSRDSFGYTF.

The J gene is TRBJ2-7, the V gene TRBV2; 7 positions match TRBD1. V was clipped by 9 bases and J by 5 bases; unmatched bases: 22. This CDR3 has 17 residues. CDR1 and CDR2 (germline): SNHLY, FYNNEI. CDR3 residues: CASLYSKLGTVSHEQYF. The CDR3, as DNA: TGTGCCAGTCTTTATTCAAAGCTAGGGACAGTGAGCCACGAGCAGTACTTC.

This sequence joins TRBV2 and TRBJ2-7, with 11 bases that match TRBD2. The V gene's germline CDR1 is SNHLY and CDR2 FYNNEI. Trimming removed 6 bases from V and 2 bases from J; junction bases left unmatched: 0. CDR3 length: 13 residues. The CDR3, as DNA: TGTGCCAGCAGGACTAGCGGGACCTACGAGCAGTACTTC. This sequence encodes CASRTSGTYEQYF.

This chain connects TRBV5-5 to TRBJ2-7; no definite D call. The germline V and J ends were trimmed by 0 bases and 6 bases, with 10 bases remaining between them. Per the germline V gene, CDR1 is SGHKS and CDR2 is YYEKEE (reference sequence). This CDR3 is 13 amino acids long. CDR3 in DNA: TGTGCCAGCAGCTTGGGGCCCACGGGCGAGCAGTACTTC. Protein sequence: CASSLGPTGEQYF.

This clone was counted only a few times. One end of the junction does not line up with germline, which may come from a read error. The V gene is TRBV29-1, the J gene TRBJ1-1; the D gene is possibly TRBD1 (5 bases). This CDR3 contains 11 residues. Per germline, CDR1 SQVTM and CDR2 ANQGSEA. Written as DNA, the CDR3 is TGCAGGGTTGACAGGAACACTGAAGCTTTCTTT. Translated: CRVDRNTEAFF.

Only one count was recorded for this clone. V is TRBV5-1 and J is TRBJ2-4; 7 nucleotides align to TRBD2. The germline CDR1 and CDR2 sequences are SGHRS and YFSETQ. V was clipped by 4 bases and J by 2 bases; unmatched bases: 9. This CDR3 comprises 16 residues. CDR3 sequence: CASSPGGVSTKNIQYF. The CDR3 region has the DNA TGCGCCAGCAGCCCTGGGGGGGTTTCGACCAAAAACATTCAGTACTTC.

This clone was counted between two and nine times. V is TRBV19 and J is TRBJ1-5; 8 positions match TRBD1. CDR3 length equals 13 residues. Germline CDR1 LNHDA, CDR2 SQIVND (reference sequence). Losses at the gene ends were 6 bases for V and 2 bases for J; bases not matched to a gene: 0. CDR3 bases: TGTGCCAGTAGGACAGGGGGCAATCAGCCCCAGCATTTT. This encodes CASRTGGNQPQHF.

The chain recombines TRBV28 with TRBJ1-3, with D tentatively TRBD1 (6 bases). Trimming took off 6 bases at V and 9 bases at J, with 9 bases between the two ends. CDR1 is MDHEN, CDR2 SYDVKM, per germline. The CDR3 consists of 11 residues. CDR3 loop: CASRGAFTIYF. The CDR3 region has the DNA TGTGCCAGCAGGGGGGCCTTCACCATATATTTT.

The chain joins TRBV5-4 to TRBJ2-5; D not certain. CDR1 SGHNT and CDR2 YYREEE come from the germline V gene (reference sequence). There are 13 residues in the CDR3. Trimming shortened V by 0 bases and J by 2 bases, and 5 bases separated the two germline ends. CDR3 DNA: TGTGCCAGCAGCTTGGGGAGTCAAGAGACCCAGTACTTC. Translated: CASSLGSQETQYF.

This chain connects TRBV28 to TRBJ1-1, with 9 bases fitting TRBD1. The trim removed 5 bases at V and 7 bases at J, leaving 8 bases unmatched. The CDR3 has 14 amino acids. Germline CDR1 and CDR2: MDHEN and SYDVKM. The CDR3 loop reads CASSVGGTGFEAFF. The CDR3 DNA reads TGTGCCAGCAGTGTAGGGGGGACAGGGTTTGAAGCTTTCTTT.

Only a few counts were recorded for this clone. This chain joins TRBV28 and TRBJ1-5; D is unclear. V lost 5 bases, J lost 4 bases, and 3 bases lay in between. Germline V gives CDR1 MDHEN, CDR2 SYDVKM. This CDR3 spans 11 amino acids. The CDR3 region has the DNA TGTGCCAGCAGTGCGAATCAGCCCCAGCATTTT. Translated: CASSANQPQHF.

This chain joins TRBV28 and TRBJ2-6; D may be TRBD2 (5 bases). CDR1 MDHEN and CDR2 SYDVKM come from the germline V gene. V lost 3 bases to trimming and J lost 2 bases, with 8 bases between them. The CDR3 sequence is 15 residues long. This CDR3 is CASSFGGTGANVLTF. The DNA for the CDR3 is TGTGCCAGCAGTTTTGGAGGTACTGGGGCCAACGTCCTGACTTTC.